The 7 T cell receptor beta chains in this list originate from one sample, sequenced in a study of blood T cell repertoires in COVID-19. Using immunoSEQ multiplex PCR, the repertoire was profiled, and TCRdb retains in-frame clones only, with some absent. Of about 61,000 clones in the sample, about 90% were seen once. The sequenced sample was peripheral blood. These receptor sequences come from a woman aged 45-60 years with active or convalescent COVID-19.

The chain combines TRBV9 with TRBJ2-2; D is perhaps TRBD2 (6 bases). Trimming cost V 0 bases and J 4 bases, with 16 bases left between them. In germline, CDR1 is SGDLS, CDR2 YYNGEE. There are 17 residues in the CDR3. Here the CDR3 DNA reads TGTGCCAGCAGCGTAGCTATGATAGCGGCAAGCACCGGGGAGCTGTTTTTT. Protein sequence: CASSVAMIAASTGELFF.

This chain links TRBV7-3 with TRBJ2-1, with D maybe TRBD2 (6 bases). Trimming pared 0 bases from V and 3 bases from J, leaving 18 bases between. Germline values: CDR1 SGHTA, CDR2 FQGTGA. The CDR3 has 18 residues. This CDR3 is CASSLTGAFSGFYNEQFF. CDR3 DNA sequence: TGTGCCAGCAGCTTAACTGGGGCCTTTAGCGGATTCTACAATGAGCAGTTCTTC.

This chain links TRBV11-3 with TRBJ1-1; TRBD1 matches 7 bases. The CDR3 extends over 15 amino acids. The junction had 7 bases not matched to a gene; V was cut back by 1 base and J by 5 bases. The germline CDR1 and CDR2 sequences are SGHNT and YENEEA. In DNA, the CDR3 is TGTGCCAGCAGCTTAGGACAGGGATCCGGTACTGAAGCTTTCTTT. The encoded protein is CASSLGQGSGTEAFF. The full variable domain, its missing parts supplied by reference TRBV11-3 and TRBJ1-1, is EAGVVQSPRYKIIEKKQPVAFWCNPISGHNTLYWYLQNLGQGPELLIRYENEEAVDDSQLPKDRFSAERLKGVDSTLKIQPAELGDSAVYLCASSLGQGSGTEAFFGQGTRLTVV.

The chain links TRBV5-1 to TRBJ2-2; 9 bases align to TRBD1. V was clipped by 3 bases and J by 3 bases; unmatched bases: 12. CDR1 is SGHRS and CDR2 is YFSETQ in the germline V gene. The CDR3 spans 18 residues. The DNA for the CDR3 is TGCGCCAGCAGCTATAATTTGGTGACAGGGGGGCACACCGGGGAGCTGTTTTTT. Its protein product is CASSYNLVTGGHTGELFF. Filled out from reference TRBV5-1 and TRBJ2-2, the complete variable domain reads KAGVTQTPRYLIKTRGQQVTLSCSPISGHRSVSWYQQTPGQGLQFLFEYFSETQRNKGNFPGRFSGRQFSNSRSEMNVSTLELGDSALYLCASSYNLVTGGHTGELFFGEGSRLTVL.

The rearrangement uses TRBV18 and TRBJ1-1; D is undetermined. V lost 6 bases and J 8 bases, leaving 13 bases between the germline ends. The germline gives CDR1 KGHSH, CDR2 LQKENI. CDR3 length equals 12 residues. The CDR3 spells CASSPGREEAFF. The CDR3 region has the DNA TGTGCCAGCTCCCCGGGTAGGGAGGAAGCTTTCTTT.

This rearrangement joins TRBV27 to TRBJ1-4; D is perhaps TRBD1 (5 bases). V lost 0 bases, J lost 8 bases, and 19 bases lay in between. In germline, CDR1 is MNHEY, CDR2 SMNVEV (reference sequence). The CDR3 covers 17 residues. CDR3 DNA: TGTGCCAGCAGTTTATCGTGGGCCCAGGGAGGCTACGAAAAACTGTTTTTT. Its protein is CASSLSWAQGGYEKLFF.

The genes are TRBV27 and TRBJ2-2; D remains unclear. The CDR3 has 14 amino acids. Trimming took 6 bases from V and 0 from J, leaving 8 bases between them. Germline CDR1 is MNHEY and CDR2 is SMNVEV (reference sequence). The CDR3 loop is CASSLRTNTGELFF. CDR3 DNA sequence: TGTGCCAGCAGCCTCAGAACGAACACCGGGGAGCTGTTTTTT.